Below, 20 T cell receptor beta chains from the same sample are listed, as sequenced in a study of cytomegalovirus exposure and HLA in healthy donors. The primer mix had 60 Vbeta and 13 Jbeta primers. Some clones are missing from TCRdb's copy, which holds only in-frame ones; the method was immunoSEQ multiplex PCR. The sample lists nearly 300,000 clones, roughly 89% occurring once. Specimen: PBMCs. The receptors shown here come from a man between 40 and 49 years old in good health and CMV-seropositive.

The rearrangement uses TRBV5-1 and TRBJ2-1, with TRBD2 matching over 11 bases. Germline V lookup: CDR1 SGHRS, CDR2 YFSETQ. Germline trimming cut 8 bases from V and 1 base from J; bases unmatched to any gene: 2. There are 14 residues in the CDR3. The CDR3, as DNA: TGCGCCAGTCGGACTAGCGGGTCCTACAATGAGCAGTTCTTC. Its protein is CASRTSGSYNEQFF. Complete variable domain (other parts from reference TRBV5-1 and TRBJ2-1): KAGVTQTPRYLIKTRGQQVTLSCSPISGHRSVSWYQQTPGQGLQFLFEYFSETQRNKGNFPGRFSGRQFSNSRSEMNVSTLELGDSALYLCASRTSGSYNEQFFGPGTRLTVL.

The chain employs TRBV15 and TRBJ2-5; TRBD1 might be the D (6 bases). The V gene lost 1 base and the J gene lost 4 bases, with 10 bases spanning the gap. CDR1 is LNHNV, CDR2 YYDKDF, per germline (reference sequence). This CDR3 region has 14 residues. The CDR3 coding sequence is TGTGCCACCAGCAGAGTTGGCAGGGGAGAGACCCAGTACTTC. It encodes CATSRVGRGETQYF.

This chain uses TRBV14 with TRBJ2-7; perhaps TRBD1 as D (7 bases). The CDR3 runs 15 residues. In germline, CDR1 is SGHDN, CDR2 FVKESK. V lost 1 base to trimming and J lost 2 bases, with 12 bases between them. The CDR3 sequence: CASSQGRGRAYEQYF. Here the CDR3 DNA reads TGTGCCAGCAGCCAAGGGAGGGGGCGCGCCTACGAGCAGTACTTC. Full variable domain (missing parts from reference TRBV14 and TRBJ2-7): EAGVTQFPSHSVIEKGQTVTLRCDPISGHDNLYWYRRVMGKEIKFLLHFVKESKQDESGMPNNRFLAERTGGTYSTLKVQPAELEDSGVYFCASSQGRGRAYEQYFGPGTRLTVT.

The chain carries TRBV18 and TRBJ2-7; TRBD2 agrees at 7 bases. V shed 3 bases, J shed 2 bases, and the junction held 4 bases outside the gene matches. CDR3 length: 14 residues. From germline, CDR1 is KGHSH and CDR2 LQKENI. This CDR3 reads CASSPSSGAYEQYF. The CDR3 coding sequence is TGTGCCAGCTCACCGTCTAGCGGTGCCTACGAGCAGTACTTC. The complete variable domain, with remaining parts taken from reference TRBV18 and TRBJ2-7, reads NAGVMQNPRHLVRRRGQEARLRCSPMKGHSHVYWYRQLPEEGLKFMVYLQKENIIDESGMPKERFSAEFPKEGPSILRIQQVVRGDSAAYFCASSPSSGAYEQYFGPGTRLTVT.

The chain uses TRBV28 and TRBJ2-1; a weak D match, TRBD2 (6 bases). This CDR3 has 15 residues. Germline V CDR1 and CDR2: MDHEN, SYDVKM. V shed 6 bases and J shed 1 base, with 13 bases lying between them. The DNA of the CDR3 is TGTGCCAGCAGGAGGGGAGGAAGGTCCTACAATGAGCAGTTCTTC. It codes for CASRRGGRSYNEQFF.

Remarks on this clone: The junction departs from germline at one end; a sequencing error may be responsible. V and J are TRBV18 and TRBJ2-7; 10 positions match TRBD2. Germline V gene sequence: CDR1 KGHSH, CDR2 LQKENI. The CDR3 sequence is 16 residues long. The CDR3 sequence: CASSASLAGHSYKQYF. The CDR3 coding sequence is TGTGCCAGCTCAGCCTCACTAGCGGGGCACTCCTACAAGCAGTACTTC. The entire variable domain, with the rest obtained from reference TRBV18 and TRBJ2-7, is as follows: NAGVMQNPRHLVRRRGQEARLRCSPMKGHSHVYWYRQLPEEGLKFMVYLQKENIIDESGMPKERFSAEFPKEGPSILRIQQVVRGDSAAYFCASSASLAGHSYKQYFGPGTRLTVT.

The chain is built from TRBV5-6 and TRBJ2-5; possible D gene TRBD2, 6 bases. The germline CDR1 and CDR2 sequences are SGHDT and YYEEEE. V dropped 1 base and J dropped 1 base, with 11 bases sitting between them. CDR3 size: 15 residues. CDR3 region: CASSLMSGAQETQYF. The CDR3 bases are TGTGCCAGCAGCTTGATGTCGGGAGCCCAAGAGACCCAGTACTTC. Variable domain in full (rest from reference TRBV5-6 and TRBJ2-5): DAGVTQSPTHLIKTRGQQVTLRCSPKSGHDTVSWYQQALGQGPQFIFQYYEEEERQRGNFPDRFSGHQFPNYSSELNVNALLLGDSALYLCASSLMSGAQETQYFGPGTRLLVL.

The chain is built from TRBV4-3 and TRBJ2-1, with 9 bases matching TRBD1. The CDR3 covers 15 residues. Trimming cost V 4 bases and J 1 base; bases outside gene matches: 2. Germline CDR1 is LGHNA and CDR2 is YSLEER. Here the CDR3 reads CASSPDRGSYNEQFF. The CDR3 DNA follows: TGCGCCAGCAGCCCTGACAGGGGGTCCTACAATGAGCAGTTCTTC.

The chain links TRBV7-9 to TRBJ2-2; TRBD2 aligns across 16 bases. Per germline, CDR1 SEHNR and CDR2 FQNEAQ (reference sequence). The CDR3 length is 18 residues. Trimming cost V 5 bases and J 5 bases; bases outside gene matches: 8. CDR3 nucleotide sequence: TGTGCCAGCAGCCCGCTTCCGGGACTAGCGGGAGGGACCGGGGAGCTGTTTTTT. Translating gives CASSPLPGLAGGTGELFF.

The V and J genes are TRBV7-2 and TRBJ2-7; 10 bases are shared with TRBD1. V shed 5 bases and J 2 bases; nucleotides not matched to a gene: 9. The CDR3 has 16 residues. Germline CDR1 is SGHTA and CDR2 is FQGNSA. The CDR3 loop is CASSPRTGGRAYEQYF. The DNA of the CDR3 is TGTGCCAGCAGCCCGCGGACAGGGGGGCGAGCCTACGAGCAGTACTTC.

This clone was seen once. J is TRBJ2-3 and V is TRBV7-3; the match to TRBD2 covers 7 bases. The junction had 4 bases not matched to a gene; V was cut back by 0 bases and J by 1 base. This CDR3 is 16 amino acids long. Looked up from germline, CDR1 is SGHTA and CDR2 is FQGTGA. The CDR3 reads CASSLTLRGGTDTQYF. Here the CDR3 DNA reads TGTGCCAGCAGCTTAACGCTCCGGGGGGGCACAGATACGCAGTATTTT.

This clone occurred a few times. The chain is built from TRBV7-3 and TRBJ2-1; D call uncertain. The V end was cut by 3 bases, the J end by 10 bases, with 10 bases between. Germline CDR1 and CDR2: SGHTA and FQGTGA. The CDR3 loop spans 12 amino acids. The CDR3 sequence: CASSFLRGEQFF. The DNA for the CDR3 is TGTGCCAGCAGCTTTTTGCGAGGAGAGCAGTTCTTC.

The CDR3 loop is CASSGGRAGDYGYTF. CDR3 bases: TGCGCCAGCAGTGGGGGCAGGGCGGGTGACTATGGCTACACCTTC. The J gene is TRBJ1-2, the V gene TRBV4-1; possibly TRBD1 for D (6 bases). Germline lookup yields CDR1 MGHRA and CDR2 YSYEKL. V lost 6 bases to trimming and J lost 3 bases, with 17 bases between them. There are 15 residues in the CDR3.

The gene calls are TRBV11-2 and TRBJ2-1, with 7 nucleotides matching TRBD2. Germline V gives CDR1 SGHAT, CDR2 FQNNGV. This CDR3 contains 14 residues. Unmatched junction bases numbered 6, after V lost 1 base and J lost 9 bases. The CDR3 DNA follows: TGTGCCAGCAGCTTAGTGGCGGGAGTTAGTGAGCAGTTCTTC. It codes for CASSLVAGVSEQFF. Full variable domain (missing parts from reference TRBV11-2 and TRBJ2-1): EAGVAQSPRYKIIEKRQSVAFWCNPISGHATLYWYQQILGQGPKLLIQFQNNGVVDDSQLPKDRFSAERLKGVDSTLKIQPAKLEDSAVYLCASSLVAGVSEQFFGPGTRLTVL.

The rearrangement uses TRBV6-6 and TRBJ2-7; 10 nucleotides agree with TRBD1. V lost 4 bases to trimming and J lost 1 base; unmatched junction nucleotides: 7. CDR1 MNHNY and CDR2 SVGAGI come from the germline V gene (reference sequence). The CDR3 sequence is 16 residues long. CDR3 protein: CASSSLGTGDSYEQYF. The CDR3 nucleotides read TGTGCCAGCAGTTCCCTCGGGACAGGGGATTCCTACGAGCAGTACTTC.

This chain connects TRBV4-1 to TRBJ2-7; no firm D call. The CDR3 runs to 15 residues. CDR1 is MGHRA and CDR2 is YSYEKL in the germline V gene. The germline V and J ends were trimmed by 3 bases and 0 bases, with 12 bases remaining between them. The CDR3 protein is CASSHTAYHSYEQYF. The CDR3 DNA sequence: TGCGCCAGCAGCCATACAGCCTATCACTCCTACGAGCAGTACTTC.

CDR3 protein: CASSEMSFSAETQYF. The CDR3 DNA follows: TGTGCCAGCAGTGAAATGAGCTTTAGCGCAGAGACCCAGTACTTC. The chain employs TRBV6-1 and TRBJ2-5; maybe TRBD2 (5 bases). Trimming removed 2 bases from V and 4 bases from J, with 14 bases in between. The CDR3 has 15 residues. The germline V gene encodes CDR1 MNHNS and CDR2 SASEGT.

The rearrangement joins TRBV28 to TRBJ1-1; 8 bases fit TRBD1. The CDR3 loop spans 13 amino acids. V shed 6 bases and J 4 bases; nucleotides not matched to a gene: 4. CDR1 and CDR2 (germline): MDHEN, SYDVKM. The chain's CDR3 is CASRPDRATEAFF. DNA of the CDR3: TGTGCCAGCAGACCGGACAGGGCCACTGAAGCTTTCTTT.

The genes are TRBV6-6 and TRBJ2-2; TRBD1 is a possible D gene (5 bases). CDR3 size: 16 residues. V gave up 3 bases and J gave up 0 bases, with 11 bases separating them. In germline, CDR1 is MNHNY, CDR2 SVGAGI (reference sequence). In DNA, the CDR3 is TGTGCCAGCAGTTATCCCCCAGGGACGAACACCGGGGAGCTGTTTTTT. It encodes CASSYPPGTNTGELFF.

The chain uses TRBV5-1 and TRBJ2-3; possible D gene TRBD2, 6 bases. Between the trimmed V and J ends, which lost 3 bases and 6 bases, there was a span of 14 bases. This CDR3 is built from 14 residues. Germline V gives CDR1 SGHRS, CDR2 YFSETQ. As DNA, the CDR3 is TGCGCCAGCAGCTCACTTGAGGAGGGGGATACGCAGTATTTT. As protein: CASSSLEEGDTQYF. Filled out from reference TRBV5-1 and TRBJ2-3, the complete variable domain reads KAGVTQTPRYLIKTRGQQVTLSCSPISGHRSVSWYQQTPGQGLQFLFEYFSETQRNKGNFPGRFSGRQFSNSRSEMNVSTLELGDSALYLCASSSLEEGDTQYFGPGTRLTVL.